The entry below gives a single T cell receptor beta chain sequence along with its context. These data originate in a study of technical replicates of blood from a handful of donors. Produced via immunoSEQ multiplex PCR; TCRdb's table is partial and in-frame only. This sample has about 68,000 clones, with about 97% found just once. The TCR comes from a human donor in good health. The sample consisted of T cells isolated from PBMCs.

Here the CDR3 reads CASRTTWESYEQYF. The CDR3 DNA is TGTGCCAGCAGGACGACATGGGAGTCTTACGAGCAGTACTTC. The chain links TRBV5-4 to TRBJ2-7; possibly TRBD2 for D (5 bases). Germline lookup yields CDR1 SGHNT and CDR2 YYREEE (reference sequence). The CDR3 is 14 residues long. V lost 5 bases and J lost 4, with 16 bases in between.